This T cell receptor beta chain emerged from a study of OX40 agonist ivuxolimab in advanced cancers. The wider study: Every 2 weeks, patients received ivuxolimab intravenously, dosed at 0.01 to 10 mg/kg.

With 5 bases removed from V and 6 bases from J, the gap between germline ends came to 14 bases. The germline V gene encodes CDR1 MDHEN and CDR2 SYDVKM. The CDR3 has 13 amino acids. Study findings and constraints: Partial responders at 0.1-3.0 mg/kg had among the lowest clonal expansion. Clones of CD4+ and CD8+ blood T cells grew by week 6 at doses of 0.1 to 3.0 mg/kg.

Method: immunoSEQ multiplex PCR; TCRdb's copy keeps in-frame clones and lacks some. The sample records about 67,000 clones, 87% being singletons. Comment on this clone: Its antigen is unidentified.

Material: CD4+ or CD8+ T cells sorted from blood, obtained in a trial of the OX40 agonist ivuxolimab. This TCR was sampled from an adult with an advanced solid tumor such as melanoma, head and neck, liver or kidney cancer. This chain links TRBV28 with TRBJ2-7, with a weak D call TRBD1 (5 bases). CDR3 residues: CASSPPGISEQYF. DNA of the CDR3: TGTGCCAGCAGTCCGCCAGGGATCAGCGAGCAGTACTTC.